A single T cell receptor beta chain is shown here with its context. The table came from immunoSEQ multiplex PCR; TCRdb's copy has only in-frame clones and leaves some out. Of approximately 98,000 clones in the sample, approximately 82% are singletons; the top ten hold 6% to 8%. The germline V and J ends were trimmed by 5 bases and 0 bases, with 13 bases remaining between them. The germline CDR1 and CDR2 sequences are SGHTA and FQGNSA. This CDR3 comprises 15 residues. The entry originates in a study of control samples from healthy donors and cancer patients. The sample comprised blood. The TCR comes from a man aged 18 to 30 in good health. The gene calls are TRBV7-2 and TRBJ1-1; D gene uncertain. The CDR3 here is CASSRQVLVNTEAFF. The CDR3, as DNA: TGTGCCAGCAGCAGGCAGGTCCTAGTGAACACTGAAGCTTTCTTT.